The 6 T cell receptor beta chains reported below all come from one sample, sequenced in a study of T cell responses to AZD1222 COVID-19 vaccine. The table came from immunoSEQ multiplex PCR; TCRdb's copy has only in-frame clones and leaves some out. The table has approximately 130,000 clones, 93% seen once. Sequences were derived from peripheral blood, sampled on day 0 of AZD1222 vaccination. The source is an adult in good health.

This clone has only a few counts. The rearrangement uses TRBV6-5 and TRBJ2-2; the D is unclear. Trimming removed 6 bases from V and 1 base from J, with 9 bases in between. Germline-derived CDR1 and CDR2 are MNHEY and SVGAGI. This CDR3 is 14 amino acids long. This CDR3 reads CASSLSWNTGELFF. The CDR3 region has the DNA TGTGCCAGCAGCCTCTCCTGGAACACCGGGGAGCTGTTTTTT.

The chain employs TRBV5-6 and TRBJ1-1, with D possibly TRBD1 on 6 matching bases. Trimming shortened V by 4 bases and J by 3 bases, and 10 bases separated the two germline ends. Germline assignment: CDR1 SGHDT and CDR2 YYEEEE. CDR3 length equals 13 residues. The CDR3 DNA follows: TGTGCCAGCAGCCCCGGGACATACACTGAAGCTTTCTTT. This translates into CASSPGTYTEAFF. Using reference TRBV5-6 and TRBJ1-1 for the parts outside the CDR3, the full variable domain is DAGVTQSPTHLIKTRGQQVTLRCSPKSGHDTVSWYQQALGQGPQFIFQYYEEEERQRGNFPDRFSGHQFPNYSSELNVNALLLGDSALYLCASSPGTYTEAFFGQGTRLTVV.

The chain has TRBV19 and TRBJ1-6, with a possible D match to TRBD1 (5 bases). Germline V gene lookup returns CDR1 LNHDA and CDR2 SQIVND (reference sequence). The V end lost 6 bases, the J end lost 8 bases, and 14 bases lay between the germline ends. The CDR3 is made up of 14 amino acids. CDR3 loop: CASRPQGIYSPLHF. For the CDR3, the DNA is TGTGCCAGTAGACCGCAGGGTATTTATTCACCCCTCCACTTT.

Notes on this clone: The identical CDR3 is also encoded by other nucleotide sequences in the sample. The CDR3 protein is CASSLGTGNQPQHF. DNA for the CDR3: TGCGCCAGCAGCTTGGGTACAGGCAATCAGCCCCAGCATTTT. The chain links TRBV5-1 to TRBJ1-5, with D unresolved. The germline gives CDR1 SGHRS, CDR2 YFSETQ. The V gene lost 0 bases and the J gene lost 2 bases, with 6 bases spanning the gap. The CDR3 is 14 amino acids.

This clone was recorded only once. The J gene is TRBJ1-3, the V gene TRBV4-2, with D unclear. V gave up 0 bases and J gave up 0 bases, with 12 bases separating them. The CDR3 consists of 17 residues. The germline V gene encodes CDR1 LGHNA and CDR2 YNFKEQ. CDR3 nucleotide sequence: TGTGCCAGCAGCCAAGATCAGGTGGTCGCCTCTGGAAACACCATATATTTT. Translating it yields CASSQDQVVASGNTIYF.

This clone was observed a few times. The rearrangement joins TRBV6-1 to TRBJ1-1; 10 bases line up with TRBD1. Trimming at V came to 3 bases and at J to 6 bases, leaving 7 bases not matched to a gene. Germline V gene data show CDR1 as MNHNS and CDR2 as SASEGT. This CDR3 has 15 amino acids. CDR3 DNA sequence: TGTGCCAGCAGTGAGGGGACAGGGGTGGAATCTGAAGCTTTCTTT. Protein product: CASSEGTGVESEAFF.